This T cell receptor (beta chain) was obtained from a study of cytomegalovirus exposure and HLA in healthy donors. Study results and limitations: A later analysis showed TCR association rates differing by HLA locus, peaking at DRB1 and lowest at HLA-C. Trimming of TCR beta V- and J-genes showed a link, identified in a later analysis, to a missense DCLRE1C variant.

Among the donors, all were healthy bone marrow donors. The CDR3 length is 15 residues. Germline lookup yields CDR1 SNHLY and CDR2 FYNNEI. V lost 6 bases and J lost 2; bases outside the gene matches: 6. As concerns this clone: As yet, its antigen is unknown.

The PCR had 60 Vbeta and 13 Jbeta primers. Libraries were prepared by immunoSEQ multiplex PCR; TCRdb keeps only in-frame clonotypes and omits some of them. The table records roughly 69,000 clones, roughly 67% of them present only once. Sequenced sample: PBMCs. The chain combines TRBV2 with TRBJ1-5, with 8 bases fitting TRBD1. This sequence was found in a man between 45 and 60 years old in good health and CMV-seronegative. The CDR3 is CASRRTGMGNQPQHF. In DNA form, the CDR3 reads TGTGCCAGCAGACGGACAGGGATGGGCAATCAGCCCCAGCATTTT.